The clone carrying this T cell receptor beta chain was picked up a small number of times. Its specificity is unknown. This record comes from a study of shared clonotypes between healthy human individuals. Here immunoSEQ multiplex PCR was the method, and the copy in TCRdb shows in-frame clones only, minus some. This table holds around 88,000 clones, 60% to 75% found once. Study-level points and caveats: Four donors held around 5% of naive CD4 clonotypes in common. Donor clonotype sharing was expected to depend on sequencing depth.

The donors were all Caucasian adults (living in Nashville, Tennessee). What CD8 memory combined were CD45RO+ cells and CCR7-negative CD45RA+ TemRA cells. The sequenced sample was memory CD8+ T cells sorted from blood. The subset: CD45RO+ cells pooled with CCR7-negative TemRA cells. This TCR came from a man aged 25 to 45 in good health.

The DNA of the CDR3 is TGTGCCAGCTCACTAATGGGACAGGGCAATCAGCCCCAGCATTTT. Translating it yields CASSLMGQGNQPQHF. The chain has TRBV18 and TRBJ1-5; TRBD1 matches 8 bases. The germline V gene encodes CDR1 KGHSH and CDR2 LQKENI. The CDR3 sequence is 15 residues long. V dropped 4 bases and J dropped 2; count of bases not matched to a gene: 4. The variable domain in full, with the rest retrieved from reference TRBV18 and TRBJ1-5, is NAGVMQNPRHLVRRRGQEARLRCSPMKGHSHVYWYRQLPEEGLKFMVYLQKENIIDESGMPKERFSAEFPKEGPSILRIQQVVRGDSAAYFCASSLMGQGNQPQHFGDGTRLSIL.